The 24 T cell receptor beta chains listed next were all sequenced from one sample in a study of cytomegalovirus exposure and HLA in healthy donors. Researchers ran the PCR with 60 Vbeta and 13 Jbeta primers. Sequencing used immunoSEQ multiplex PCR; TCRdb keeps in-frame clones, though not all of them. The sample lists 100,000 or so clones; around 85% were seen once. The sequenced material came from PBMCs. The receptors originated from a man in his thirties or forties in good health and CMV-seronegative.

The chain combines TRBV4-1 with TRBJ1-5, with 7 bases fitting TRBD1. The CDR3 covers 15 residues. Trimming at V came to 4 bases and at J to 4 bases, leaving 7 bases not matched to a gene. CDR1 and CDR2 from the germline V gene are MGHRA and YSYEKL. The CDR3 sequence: CASSLNFRGNQPQHF. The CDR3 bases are TGCGCCAGCAGCCTTAATTTCAGGGGGAATCAGCCCCAGCATTTT.

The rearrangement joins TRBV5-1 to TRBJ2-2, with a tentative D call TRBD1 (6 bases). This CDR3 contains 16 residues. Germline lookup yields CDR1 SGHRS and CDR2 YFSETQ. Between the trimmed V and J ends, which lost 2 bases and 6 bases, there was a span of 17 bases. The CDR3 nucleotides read TGCGCCAGCAGCTTATACAGGGCTACCCCGGCCGGGGAGCTGTTTTTT. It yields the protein CASSLYRATPAGELFF.

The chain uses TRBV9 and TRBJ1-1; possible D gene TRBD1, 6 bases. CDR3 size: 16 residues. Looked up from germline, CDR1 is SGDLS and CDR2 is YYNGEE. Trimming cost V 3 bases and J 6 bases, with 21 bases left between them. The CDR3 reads CASSAPRGGREAEAFF. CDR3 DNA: TGTGCCAGCAGCGCCCCGAGGGGGGGCAGGGAGGCTGAAGCTTTCTTT.

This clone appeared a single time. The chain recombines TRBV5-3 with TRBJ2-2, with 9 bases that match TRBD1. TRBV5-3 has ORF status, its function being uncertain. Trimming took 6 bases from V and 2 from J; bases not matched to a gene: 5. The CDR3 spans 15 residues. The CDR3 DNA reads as TGTGCCAGAATGGCGGGACAGGGAAACACCGGGGAGCTGTTTTTT. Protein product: CARMAGQGNTGELFF.

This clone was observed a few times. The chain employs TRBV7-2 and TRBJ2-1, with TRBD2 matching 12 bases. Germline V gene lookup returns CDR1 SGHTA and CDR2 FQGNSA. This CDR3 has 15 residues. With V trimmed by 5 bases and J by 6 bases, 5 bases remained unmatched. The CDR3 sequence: CASSPSGREGNEQFF. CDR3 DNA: TGTGCCAGCAGCCCTAGCGGGAGGGAAGGCAATGAGCAGTTCTTC.

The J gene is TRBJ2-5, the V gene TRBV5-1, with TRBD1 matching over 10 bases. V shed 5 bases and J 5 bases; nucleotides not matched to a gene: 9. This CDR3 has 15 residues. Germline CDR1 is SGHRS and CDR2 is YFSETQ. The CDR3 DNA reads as TGCGCCAGCAGGAACGACAGGGGGCTCTTGGAGACCCAGTACTTC. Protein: CASRNDRGLLETQYF. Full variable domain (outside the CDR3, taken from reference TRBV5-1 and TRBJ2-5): KAGVTQTPRYLIKTRGQQVTLSCSPISGHRSVSWYQQTPGQGLQFLFEYFSETQRNKGNFPGRFSGRQFSNSRSEMNVSTLELGDSALYLCASRNDRGLLETQYFGPGTRLLVL.

This CDR3 is CASSLIGFATWGPSDEQYF. CDR3 coding DNA: TGTGCCAGCAGTTTGATCGGGTTTGCGACCTGGGGGCCATCGGACGAGCAGTACTTC. V is TRBV28 and J is TRBJ2-7; possible D gene TRBD1, 6 bases. V lost 3 bases to trimming and J lost 5 bases, with 29 bases between them. This CDR3 is built from 19 residues. Germline V gives CDR1 MDHEN, CDR2 SYDVKM.

This CDR3 reads CASSLDAGAGYTF. Written as DNA, the CDR3 is TGTGCCAGCAGCTTAGATGCGGGGGCTGGCTACACCTTC. This sequence joins TRBV11-2 and TRBJ1-2; tentatively, D is TRBD1 (6 bases). V shed 0 bases and J shed 7 bases, with 9 bases lying between them. This CDR3 has 13 residues. Germline V gives CDR1 SGHAT, CDR2 FQNNGV.

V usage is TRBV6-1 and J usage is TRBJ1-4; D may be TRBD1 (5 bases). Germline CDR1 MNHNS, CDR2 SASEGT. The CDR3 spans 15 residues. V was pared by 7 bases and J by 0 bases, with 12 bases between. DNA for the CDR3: TGTGCCAGCACTGTGGGGGGGGCAACTAATGAAAAACTGTTTTTT. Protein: CASTVGGATNEKLFF.

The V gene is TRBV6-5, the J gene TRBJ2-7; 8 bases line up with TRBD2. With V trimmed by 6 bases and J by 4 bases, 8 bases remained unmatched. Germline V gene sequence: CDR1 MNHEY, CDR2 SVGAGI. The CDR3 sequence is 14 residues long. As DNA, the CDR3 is TGTGCCAGCAGCAGCCTAAGCGGGAGTTACGAGCAGTACTTC. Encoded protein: CASSSLSGSYEQYF.

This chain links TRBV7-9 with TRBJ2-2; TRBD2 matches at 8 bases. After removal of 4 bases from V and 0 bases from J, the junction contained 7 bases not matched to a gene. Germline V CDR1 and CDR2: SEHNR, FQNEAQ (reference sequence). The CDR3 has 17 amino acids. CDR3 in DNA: TGTGCCAGCAGCTCGGGACTAGGCTCCCCGAACACCGGGGAGCTGTTTTTT. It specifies CASSSGLGSPNTGELFF.

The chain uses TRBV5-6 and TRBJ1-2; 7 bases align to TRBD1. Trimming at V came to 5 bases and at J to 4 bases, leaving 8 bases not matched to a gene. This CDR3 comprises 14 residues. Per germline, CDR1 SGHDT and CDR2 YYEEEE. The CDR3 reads CASRKTGESYGYTF. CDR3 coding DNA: TGTGCCAGCAGAAAAACAGGGGAATCCTATGGCTACACCTTC.

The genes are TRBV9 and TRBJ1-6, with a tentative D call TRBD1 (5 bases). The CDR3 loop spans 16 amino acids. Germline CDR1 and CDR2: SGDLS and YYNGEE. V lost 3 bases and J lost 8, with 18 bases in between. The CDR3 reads CASSASGGDLYSPLHF. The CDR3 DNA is TGTGCCAGCAGCGCAAGTGGAGGGGATCTTTATTCACCCCTCCACTTT. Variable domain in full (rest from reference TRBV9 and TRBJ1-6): DSGVTQTPKHLITATGQRVTLRCSPRSGDLSVYWYQQSLDQGLQFLIQYYNGEERAKGNILERFSAQQFPDLHSELNLSSLELGDSALYFCASSASGGDLYSPLHFGNGTRLTVT.

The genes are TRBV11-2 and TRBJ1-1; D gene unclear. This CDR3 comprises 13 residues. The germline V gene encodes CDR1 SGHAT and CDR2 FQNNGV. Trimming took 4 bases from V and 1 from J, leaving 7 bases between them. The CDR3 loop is CASSSEGNTEAFF. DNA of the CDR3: TGTGCCAGCAGCTCCGAGGGGAACACTGAAGCTTTCTTT.

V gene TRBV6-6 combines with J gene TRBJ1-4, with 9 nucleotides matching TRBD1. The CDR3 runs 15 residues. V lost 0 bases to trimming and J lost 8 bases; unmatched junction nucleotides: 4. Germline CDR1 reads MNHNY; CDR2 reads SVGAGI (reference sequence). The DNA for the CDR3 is TGTGCCAGCAGTTACTCGACAGGGGGTAGGGAAAAACTGTTTTTT. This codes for CASSYSTGGREKLFF.

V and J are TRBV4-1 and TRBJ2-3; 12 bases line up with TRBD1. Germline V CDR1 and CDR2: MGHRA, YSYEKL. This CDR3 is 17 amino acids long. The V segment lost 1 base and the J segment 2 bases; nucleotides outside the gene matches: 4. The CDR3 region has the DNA TGCGCCAGCAGCCAAGTTGGGACAGGGGGCACCACAGATACGCAGTATTTT. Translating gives CASSQVGTGGTTDTQYF.

This CDR3 reads CASSEYWRGSQETQYF. The CDR3, as DNA: TGTGCCAGCAGTGAATATTGGCGGGGGAGCCAAGAGACCCAGTACTTC. The chain carries TRBV25-1 and TRBJ2-5, with TRBD2 matching 7 bases. The CDR3 is 16 residues long. Germline CDR1 reads MGHDK; CDR2 reads SYGVNS. Losses at the gene ends were 0 bases for V and 1 base for J; bases not matched to a gene: 5.

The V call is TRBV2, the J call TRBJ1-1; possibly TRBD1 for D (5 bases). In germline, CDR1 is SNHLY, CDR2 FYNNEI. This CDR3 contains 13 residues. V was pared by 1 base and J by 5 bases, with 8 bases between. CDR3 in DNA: TGTGCCAGCAGTGAAGGGGGGAGGACTGAAGCTTTCTTT. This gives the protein CASSEGGRTEAFF. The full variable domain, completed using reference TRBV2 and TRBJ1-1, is EPEVTQTPSHQVTQMGQEVILRCVPISNHLYFYWYRQILGQKVEFLVSFYNNEISEKSEIFDDQFSVERPDGSNFTLKIRSTKLEDSAMYFCASSEGGRTEAFFGQGTRLTVV.

CDR3 region: CAWSTQGAGNTIYF. CDR3 in DNA: TGTGCCTGGAGTACACAGGGGGCTGGAAACACCATATATTTT. V usage is TRBV30 and J usage is TRBJ1-3, with TRBD1 matching over 8 bases. Germline assignment: CDR1 GTSNPN and CDR2 SVGIG (reference sequence). There are 14 residues in the CDR3. The V and J ends lost 2 bases and 2 bases, in that order; junction bases with no gene match: 2.

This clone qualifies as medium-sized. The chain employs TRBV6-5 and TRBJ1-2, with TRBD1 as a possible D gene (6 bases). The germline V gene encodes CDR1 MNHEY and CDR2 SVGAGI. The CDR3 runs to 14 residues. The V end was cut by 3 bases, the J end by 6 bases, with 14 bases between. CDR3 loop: CASSYKQGVNGYTF. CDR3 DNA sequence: TGTGCCAGCAGTTATAAACAGGGAGTTAATGGCTACACCTTC.

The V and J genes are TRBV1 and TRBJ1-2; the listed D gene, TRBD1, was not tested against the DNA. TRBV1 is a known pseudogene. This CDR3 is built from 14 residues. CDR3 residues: CTSSQEDRPWGYTF. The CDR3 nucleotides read TGCACCAGCAGCCAAGAAGACAGACCTTGGGGCTACACCTTC.

CDR3 loop: CASSSLSRDRASNYGYTF. CDR3 nucleotides: TGTGCCAGCAGCTCTCTATCGAGAGACAGAGCTTCAAACTATGGCTACACCTTC. The genes are TRBV11-2 and TRBJ1-2, with D maybe TRBD1 (5 bases). CDR3 length: 18 amino acids. Trimming took 4 bases from V and 2 from J, leaving 23 bases between them. Germline values: CDR1 SGHAT, CDR2 FQNNGV.

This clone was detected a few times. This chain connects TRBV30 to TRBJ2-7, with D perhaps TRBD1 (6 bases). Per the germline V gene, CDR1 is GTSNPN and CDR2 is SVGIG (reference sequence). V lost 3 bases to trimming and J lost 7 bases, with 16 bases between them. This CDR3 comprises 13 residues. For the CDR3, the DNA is TGTGCCTGGAGCAGGGGTGGGGTGGGAGAGCAGTACTTC. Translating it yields CAWSRGGVGEQYF.

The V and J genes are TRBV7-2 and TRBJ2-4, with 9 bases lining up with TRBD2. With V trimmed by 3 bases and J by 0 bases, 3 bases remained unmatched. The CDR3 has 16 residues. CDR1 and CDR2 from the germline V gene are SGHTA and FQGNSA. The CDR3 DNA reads TGTGCCAGCAGCTTGACTAGCGGTTTAGCCAAAAACATTCAGTACTTC. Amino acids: CASSLTSGLAKNIQYF.